Presented here are 11 T cell receptor beta chains from one specimen sequenced in a study of OX40 agonist ivuxolimab in advanced cancers. Data came from immunoSEQ multiplex PCR; TCRdb stores just in-frame clones and leaves some out. This table holds around 76,000 clones, about 87% found once. The starting material was CD4+ or CD8+ T cells sorted from blood, obtained in a trial of the OX40 agonist ivuxolimab. Receptors were obtained from an adult with an advanced solid tumor such as melanoma, head and neck, liver or kidney cancer.

V gene TRBV19 combines with J gene TRBJ2-3, with 9 nucleotides matching TRBD2. Germline V gene data show CDR1 as LNHDA and CDR2 as SQIVND (reference sequence). This CDR3 spans 19 amino acids. Trimming removed 4 bases from V and 0 bases from J; junction bases left unmatched: 14. The CDR3 protein is CASSSASGTLGPSTDTQYF. CDR3 coding DNA: TGTGCCAGTAGTAGCGCTAGCGGGACTTTGGGCCCTAGCACAGATACGCAGTATTTT.

V is TRBV19 and J is TRBJ1-1; D remains ambiguous. The V end lost 10 bases, the J end lost 0 bases, and 12 bases lay between the germline ends. The CDR3 is 13 amino acids. Germline loops: CDR1 LNHDA, CDR2 SQIVND (reference sequence). CDR3 coding DNA: TGTGCCACCGGACGACTCATGAACACTGAAGCTTTCTTT. It encodes CATGRLMNTEAFF.

The chain employs TRBV18 and TRBJ1-5; 10 nucleotides agree with TRBD1. Germline CDR1 and CDR2: KGHSH and LQKENI. With 3 bases clipped from V and 6 bases from J, the junction kept 2 bases outside the gene matches. The CDR3 consists of 14 residues. CDR3 DNA: TGTGCCAGCTCACCGGGACAGGGGACTCAGCCCCAGCATTTT. Its protein is CASSPGQGTQPQHF.

The chain uses TRBV29-1 and TRBJ1-3; 7 bases are shared with TRBD1. There are 16 residues in the CDR3. Germline V gene sequence: CDR1 SQVTM, CDR2 ANQGSEA. Trimming at V came to 5 bases and at J to 0 bases, leaving 10 bases not matched to a gene. The CDR3 sequence is CSVSRTGAFSGNTIYF. The CDR3 nucleotides read TGCAGCGTTTCCCGGACAGGCGCATTCTCTGGAAACACCATATATTTT.

The chain has TRBV6-1 and TRBJ2-7; the D call may be TRBD1 or TRBD2 (5 bases each). Germline values: CDR1 MNHNS, CDR2 SASEGT. CDR3 length: 14 amino acids. The V gene lost 5 bases and the J gene lost 2 bases, with 13 bases spanning the gap. CDR3 DNA: TGTGCCAGCAGTTCCGGGACGACAACCTACGAGCAGTACTTC. Translation: CASSSGTTTYEQYF.

The rearrangement uses TRBV6-5 and TRBJ1-2; possibly TRBD1 for D (5 bases). Trimming left V 4 bases short and J 7 bases short, with 13 bases between. In germline, CDR1 is MNHEY, CDR2 SVGAGI. The CDR3 runs 13 residues. The DNA for the CDR3 is TGTGCCAGCAGTTCCCTCTCAGGGAGTGGCTACACCTTC. As protein: CASSSLSGSGYTF.

This chain connects TRBV7-8 to TRBJ1-5; 9 bases agree with TRBD1. The CDR3 length is 13 residues. V shed 5 bases, J shed 7 bases, and the junction held 3 bases outside the gene matches. The V gene's germline CDR1 is SGHVS and CDR2 FQNEAQ. The CDR3 here is CASSVDRGQPQHF. CDR3 coding DNA: TGTGCCAGCAGCGTGGACAGGGGACAGCCCCAGCATTTT.

The V call is TRBV7-6, the J call TRBJ2-1; 8 bases fit TRBD2. Germline-derived CDR1 and CDR2 are SGHVS and FNYEAQ. Trimming cost V 6 bases and J 4 bases; bases outside gene matches: 8. CDR3 length: 15 amino acids. CDR3 DNA: TGTGCCAGCAGTCTGGGACTAGGAGGATACAATGAGCAGTTCTTC. This codes for CASSLGLGGYNEQFF. The whole variable domain, filled in from reference TRBV7-6 and TRBJ2-1, reads GAGVSQSPRYKVTKRGQDVALRCDPISGHVSLYWYRQALGQGPEFLTYFNYEAQQDKSGLPNDRFSAERPEGSISTLTIQRTEQRDSAMYRCASSLGLGGYNEQFFGPGTRLTVL.

This chain connects TRBV6-5 to TRBJ1-2; no reliable D call. Trimming took off 6 bases at V and 1 base at J, with 12 bases between the two ends. The CDR3 contains 14 residues. The germline CDR1 and CDR2 sequences are MNHEY and SVGAGI. In DNA, the CDR3 is TGTGCCAGCAGGGGCCGGGCTTATAACTATGGCTACACCTTC. Amino acids: CASRGRAYNYGYTF.

V gene TRBV9 combines with J gene TRBJ2-2; 11 bases map to TRBD2. Per the germline V gene, CDR1 is SGDLS and CDR2 is YYNGEE. Germline trimming cut 0 bases from V and 4 bases from J; bases unmatched to any gene: 2. This CDR3 contains 16 residues. CDR3 coding DNA: TGTGCCAGCAGCGTAGAACTAGCGGGAGTCACCGGGGAGCTGTTTTTT. Protein product: CASSVELAGVTGELFF.

This rearrangement joins TRBV7-2 to TRBJ1-2; D gene uncertain. Trimming took off 1 base at V and 4 bases at J, with 4 bases between the two ends. This CDR3 contains 12 residues. Germline CDR1 SGHTA, CDR2 FQGNSA. For the CDR3, the DNA is TGTGCCAGCAGCTTAGACACCTATGGCTACACCTTC. It specifies CASSLDTYGYTF.